In its sample, the clone carrying this T cell receptor beta chain was seen a few times. CDR1 is KGHSH, CDR2 LQKENI, per germline. This CDR3 contains 16 residues. V trimming: 0 bases; J trimming: 0 bases; junction bases outside the gene matches: 1. The entry originates in a study of T cells after yellow fever vaccination. Study-wide background: Fractions containing few cells were prepared with SMART-Seq v4 Ultra Low Input.

TCRdb fed the 5' RACE reads into MiXCR, producing one record per CDR3 protein. The data hold about 320,000 distinct CDR3 sequences, with 4% to 5.5% observed a single time. The receptor was derived from a young man who received the YFV17D yellow fever vaccine. The chain has TRBV18 and TRBJ2-2; 7 bases agree with TRBD1. The sample consisted of PBMCs, taken 15 days after the yellow fever booster vaccination. The CDR3 reads CASSPPGQTNTGELFF. CDR3 DNA: TGTGCCAGCTCACCACCGGGACAGACGAACACCGGGGAGCTGTTTTTT.